A selection of T cell receptor beta chains follows, all from one sample in a study of shared clonotypes between healthy human individuals. TCRdb's table, derived via immunoSEQ multiplex PCR, lists solely in-frame clones and lacks some. The repertoire consists of 950,000 to 1,300,000 clones, with around four fifths occurring once and the leading ten covering 1.2% to 1.5%. The sequenced sample consisted of memory CD4+ T cells sorted from blood. These TCRs come from a man between 18 and 35 years old in good health. Both conserved end residues are part of each CDR3. A D gene is named only where the DNA matches it firmly. Size is stated for part of the rows, as once, few or many counts, or as a class when the clone is expanded.

J: TRBJ1-6; D: TRBD1; size: -; V: TRBV29-1; CDR3: CSVQQGGDSPLHF; DNA: TGCAGCGTACAGCAGGGGGGAGATTCACCCCTCCACTTT
J: TRBJ1-2; D: -; size: -; V: TRBV2; CDR3: CASSQAEKGGYTF; DNA: TGTGCCAGCAGTCAGGCCGAGAAGGGTGGCTACACCTTC
J: TRBJ2-7; D: -; size: -; V: TRBV25-1; CDR3: CASSEPSLSYEQYF; DNA: TGTGCCAGCAGTGAACCTTCCCTCTCCTACGAGCAGTACTTC
J: TRBJ1-1; D: -; size: few; V: TRBV2; CDR3: CASRDRSNTEAFF; DNA: TGTGCCAGCAGGGACAGATCGAACACTGAAGCTTTCTTT
J: TRBJ1-2; D: -; size: -; V: TRBV27; CDR3: CASSLNGANYGYTF; DNA: TGTGCCAGCAGTTTAAACGGAGCTAACTATGGCTACACCTTC
J: TRBJ2-3; D: TRBD2; size: few; V: TRBV4-2; CDR3: CASSQEAGDTDTQYF; DNA: TGTGCCAGCAGCCAAGAAGCGGGGGATACAGATACGCAGTATTTT
J: TRBJ1-2; D: -; size: -; V: TRBV7-2; CDR3: CASSSSNYGYTF; DNA: TGTGCCAGCAGCTCTTCTAACTATGGCTACACCTTC
J: TRBJ2-7; D: -; size: -; V: TRBV19; CDR3: CASTQGYEQYF; DNA: TGTGCCAGTACACAGGGCTACGAGCAGTACTTC
J: TRBJ1-2; D: -; size: few; V: TRBV5-1; CDR3: CASSSGGQIKPYGYTF; DNA: TGCGCCAGCAGCTCAGGTGGACAGATTAAACCTTATGGCTACACCTTC
J: TRBJ2-7; D: -; size: -; V: TRBV29-1; CDR3: CSVEEEDGSYEQYF; DNA: TGCAGCGTTGAAGAGGAGGACGGATCCTACGAGCAGTACTTC
J: TRBJ1-2; D: -; size: -; V: TRBV10-3; CDR3: CAISDSKGNRHPFYTF; DNA: TGTGCCATCAGTGACTCGAAGGGAAATAGACACCCTTTCTACACCTTC
J: TRBJ2-5; D: -; size: -; V: TRBV5-4; CDR3: CASSWQDSWETQYF; DNA: TGTGCCAGCAGCTGGCAAGACAGTTGGGAGACCCAGTACTTC
J: TRBJ2-3; D: TRBD2; size: -; V: TRBV10-3; CDR3: CAISERGLATDTQYF; DNA: TGTGCCATCAGTGAAAGGGGACTAGCGACAGATACGCAGTATTTT
J: TRBJ2-5; D: -; size: -; V: TRBV7-2; CDR3: CASSLGFFGGGQETQYF; DNA: TGTGCCAGCAGCTTAGGGTTTTTCGGGGGAGGCCAAGAGACCCAGTACTTC
J: TRBJ2-7; D: TRBD1; size: -; V: TRBV27; CDR3: CASSLFRDRGNEQYF; DNA: TGTGCCAGCAGTTTATTCCGGGACAGGGGGAACGAGCAGTACTTC
J: TRBJ2-7; D: -; size: -; V: TRBV7-2; CDR3: CASSIGGTSLSYEQYF; DNA: TGTGCCAGCAGCATTGGGGGCACTTCCCTCTCCTACGAGCAGTACTTC
J: TRBJ2-3; D: -; size: -; V: TRBV30; CDR3: CAWSVGVMGTDTQYF; DNA: TGTGCCTGGAGTGTAGGCGTTATGGGCACAGATACGCAGTATTTT
J: TRBJ2-3; D: TRBD2; size: few; V: TRBV7-9; CDR3: CASSAAGPSTDTQYF; DNA: TGTGCCAGCAGCGCAGCGGGACCTAGCACAGATACGCAGTATTTT
J: TRBJ1-3; D: -; size: -; V: TRBV19; CDR3: CASSISSGNTIYF; DNA: TGTGCCAGTAGTATTAGTTCTGGAAACACCATATATTTT
J: TRBJ2-5; D: -; size: -; V: TRBV10-3; CDR3: CAISAGVQETQYF; DNA: TGTGCCATCAGTGCAGGGGTACAAGAGACCCAGTACTTC
J: TRBJ1-6; D: -; size: few; V: TRBV6-5; CDR3: CASRTSYNSPLHF; DNA: TGTGCCAGCAGGACTAGTTATAATTCACCCCTCCACTTT
J: TRBJ2-2; D: -; size: -; V: TRBV10-3; CDR3: CAIRDTGELFF; DNA: TGTGCCATCAGGGACACCGGGGAGCTGTTTTTT
J: TRBJ1-4; D: -; size: -; V: TRBV25-1; CDR3: CASSITARPDEKLFF; DNA: TGTGCCAGCAGCATTACAGCCCGCCCCGATGAAAAACTGTTTTTT
J: TRBJ1-5; D: -; size: -; V: TRBV4-1; CDR3: CASSQEVTINQPQHF; DNA: TGCGCCAGCAGCCAAGAGGTGACTATCAATCAGCCCCAGCATTTT
J: TRBJ2-3; D: TRBD2; size: -; V: TRBV5-4; CDR3: CASSPLAGNTDTQYF; DNA: TGTGCCAGCAGCCCGCTAGCGGGGAACACAGATACGCAGTATTTT
J: TRBJ1-1; D: -; size: once; V: TRBV10-3; CDR3: CAISDDHEGAFF; DNA: TGTGCCATCAGTGATGACCACGAGGGGGCTTTCTTT
J: TRBJ2-3; D: -; size: -; V: TRBV7-7; CDR3: CASSLGPTGTDTQYF; DNA: TGTGCTAGCAGCCTCGGACCGACAGGCACAGATACGCAGTATTTT
J: TRBJ2-3; D: TRBD1; size: once; V: TRBV11-2; CDR3: CASSLTGVRTDTQYF; DNA: TGTGCCAGCAGCCTAACAGGGGTGAGGACAGATACGCAGTATTTT
J: TRBJ2-1; D: -; size: -; V: TRBV9; CDR3: CASSDQPSLGVQFF; DNA: TGTGCCAGCAGTGACCAGCCCTCCCTAGGGGTCCAGTTCTTC
J: TRBJ1-5; D: -; size: -; V: TRBV19; CDR3: CASSIQGTSQHF; DNA: TGTGCCAGTAGTATCCAGGGTACGTCCCAGCATTTT
J: TRBJ2-2; D: TRBD2; size: -; V: TRBV4-1; CDR3: CASSRGEGGSGTGELFF; DNA: TGCGCCAGCAGCCGCGGGGAGGGCGGGAGTGGCACCGGGGAGCTGTTTTTT
J: TRBJ1-1; D: -; size: -; V: TRBV30; CDR3: CAWSASGNTEAFF; DNA: TGTGCCTGGAGTGCTTCGGGAAACACTGAAGCTTTCTTT
J: TRBJ2-5; D: -; size: -; V: TRBV10-3; CDR3: CAISEGRAAETQYF; DNA: TGTGCCATCAGTGAGGGCCGGGCCGCGGAGACCCAGTACTTC
J: TRBJ1-2; D: TRBD1; size: -; V: TRBV19; CDR3: CASRGTGGGYGYTF; DNA: TGTGCCAGTAGGGGGACAGGGGGAGGCTATGGCTACACCTTC
J: TRBJ1-1; D: -; size: few; V: TRBV7-9; CDR3: CASSLMNTEAFF; DNA: TGTGCCAGCAGCCTAATGAACACTGAAGCTTTCTTT
J: TRBJ2-1; D: TRBD1; size: -; V: TRBV5-1; CDR3: CASSSTGVEQFF; DNA: TGCGCCAGCAGCTCCACAGGGGTTGAGCAGTTCTTC
J: TRBJ2-1; D: -; size: few; V: TRBV10-2; CDR3: CASKNHRDDQFF; DNA: TGCGCCAGCAAGAACCACCGGGACGACCAGTTCTTC
J: TRBJ2-3; D: -; size: few; V: TRBV6-6; CDR3: CANRKENTDTQYF; DNA: TGTGCCAACAGGAAAGAGAACACAGATACGCAGTATTTT
J: TRBJ2-3; D: -; size: -; V: TRBV5-1; CDR3: CASSGSDTQYF; DNA: TGCGCCAGCAGTGGGTCAGATACGCAGTATTTT
J: TRBJ1-5; D: -; size: -; V: TRBV2; CDR3: CASSGQPNQPQHF; DNA: TGTGCCAGCAGCGGACAGCCCAATCAGCCCCAGCATTTT